Here is one T cell receptor (beta chain) with its context. How the authors handled the data: Amplification of reference gene primers was used by the study to estimate nucleated cell counts. Profiling relied on immunoSEQ multiplex PCR, and the TCRdb table lists in-frame clones only, not all of them. For V, J and clone size, that table is used; D and trimming come from the DNA. The table records fewer than 150,000 clones, about 89% of them present only once. This sample was included in a study of blood T cell repertoires in COVID-19. In the study overall: Acute-phase and convalescent COVID-19 samples originated in the United States, Italy and Spain. Sources were T cells, B-cell-depleted T cells, or PBMCs; the material itself was cDNA or gDNA.

This TCR derives from a woman aged 60 to 75 with acute or convalescent COVID-19. Sequencing was carried out using peripheral blood.

CDR3 DNA sequence: TGTGCCAGCAGTTTAGGGGGGAAGGCGCAGCCCCAGCATTTT. It specifies CASSLGGKAQPQHF. The chain has TRBV27 and TRBJ1-5, with D perhaps matching TRBD1 (5 bases). CDR1 MNHEY and CDR2 SMNVEV come from the germline V gene (reference sequence). V lost 2 bases, J lost 7 bases, and 12 bases lay in between. The CDR3 consists of 14 residues.